One T cell receptor (beta chain) is described in this entry. No ophthalmopathy progression within 18 months constituted stable Graves' hyperthyroidism. TCR beta CDR3 region amplification was performed from RNA transcripts. The study used the HTBI primer set for a first-round RT-PCR of the TCR CDR3. MiXCR was run by TCRdb on the multiplex PCR reads, yielding one entry per CDR3 protein. The sample gives about 840,000 distinct CDR3 sequences, 35% to 40% of which show up once; 7.5% to 9.5% is in the top ten. This record belongs to a study of T cells in Graves' hyperthyroidism and ophthalmopathy. This clonotype originated in a man aged 18 to 29 with Graves' hyperthyroidism. The sequenced sample consisted of blood.

The CDR3 nucleotides read TGTGCCAGCAGTCCCTCTTGGGGTAGCGGGAGGAAAGAGACCCAGTACTTC. Translation gives CASSPSWGSGRKETQYF. J is TRBJ2-5 and V is TRBV9; 10 positions match TRBD2. The V gene end was trimmed by 5 bases and the J gene end by 3 bases; junction bases not matched to a gene: 13. The CDR3 totals 17 residues. The germline CDR1 and CDR2 sequences are SGDLS and YYNGEE.